Shown below are 15 T cell receptor beta chains from a single sample sequenced in a study of human T cells and chemical hapten exposure. The time point denotes: patch test 1, 2 weeks after DPC sensitization. Treatment noted: therapeutic diphenylcyclopropenone sensitization with weekly scalp DPC. TCRdb fed the RACE reads into MiXCR, producing one record per CDR3 protein. The table has around 71,000 distinct CDR3 sequences, around 9.5% seen once. Sequenced here: whole blood, sampled in connection with sensitization to the hapten diphenylcyclopropenone (DPC). The receptor source for this set is a woman in her forties with alopecia areata. Some clones in this sample may be carry-over from other donors' samples.

This clonotype was picked up many times. This chain uses TRBV28 with TRBJ1-6; D unresolved. V was cut by 7 bases and J by 7 bases, with 8 bases left in between. The CDR3 totals 12 residues. Germline V lookup: CDR1 MDHEN, CDR2 SYDVKM. CDR3 coding DNA: TGTGCCAGCAACAGTCTAAATTCACCCCTCCACTTT. It encodes CASNSLNSPLHF.

There are many counts of this clonotype. The CDR3 region has the DNA TGTGCCATCAGTGAGTCGTTGGGGCGGGCAGCTAACTATGGCTACACCTTC. It yields the protein CAISESLGRAANYGYTF. The V call is TRBV10-3, the J call TRBJ1-2, with D possibly being TRBD1 (5 bases). The CDR3 runs to 17 residues. The germline V gene encodes CDR1 ENHRY and CDR2 SYGVKD. Deletions cut 0 bases from V and 0 bases from J, with 14 bases between.

This clonotype was counted a few times. This chain uses TRBV28 with TRBJ1-5; D remains ambiguous. V shed 2 bases and J shed 0 bases, with 11 bases lying between them. Germline lookup yields CDR1 MDHEN and CDR2 SYDVKM. The CDR3 loop spans 16 amino acids. CDR3 loop: CASSLKGFYSNQPQHF. The CDR3 DNA reads as TGTGCCAGCAGTTTAAAGGGTTTTTATAGCAATCAGCCCCAGCATTTT.

In this sample, this clonotype turned up many times. The chain carries TRBV7-3 and TRBJ1-1, with D uncertain. V was cut by 1 base and J by 5 bases, with 8 bases left in between. CDR1 and CDR2 (germline): SGHTA, FQGTGA. This CDR3 spans 13 amino acids. CDR3 sequence (DNA): TGTGCCAGCAGCTTAAATCCGGGGACTGAAGCTTTCTTT. It yields the protein CASSLNPGTEAFF.

This clonotype has at least ten counts. The V and J genes are TRBV9 and TRBJ1-2; D is ambiguous. CDR1 and CDR2 (germline): SGDLS, YYNGEE. Trimming pared 0 bases from V and 2 bases from J, leaving 5 bases between. This CDR3 region has 13 residues. CDR3 sequence (DNA): TGTGCCAGCAGCGTAGATCCAAACTATGGCTACACCTTC. The encoded protein is CASSVDPNYGYTF.

This clonotype showed up just once. A read error is possible here, since a much larger clone lies one base away. The chain joins TRBV28 to TRBJ2-5; no definite D call. This CDR3 region has 11 residues. Trimming shortened V by 3 bases and J by 5 bases, and 4 bases separated the two germline ends. In germline, CDR1 is MDHEN, CDR2 SYDVKM. The CDR3 nucleotides are TGTGCCAGCAGTTTCAAGGAGACCCAGTACTTC. Its translation is CASSFKETQYF.

This clonotype was seen a few times. The chain couples TRBV6-2 or TRBV6-3 to TRBJ2-3; D might be TRBD1 (6 bases). Germline V gene data show CDR1 as MNHEY and CDR2 as SVGEGT. Trimming took 6 bases from V and 0 from J, leaving 10 bases between them. The CDR3 covers 14 residues. The CDR3 region is CASRQGGSTDTQYF. In DNA form, the CDR3 reads TGTGCCAGCAGACAGGGTGGGAGCACAGATACGCAGTATTTT.

This clonotype has at least ten counts. The junction and the germline gene differ at one end; a read error may be behind it. This chain joins TRBV7-2 and TRBJ1-2; TRBD1 matches at 10 bases. The germline CDR1 and CDR2 sequences are SGHTA and FQGNSA. The CDR3 length is 13 residues. CDR3 amino acids: CASSPDRDRGQSF. The CDR3 nucleotides are TGTGCCAGCAGCCCAGACAGGGACAGGGGCCAATCGTTC.

This rearrangement joins TRBV4-3 to TRBJ2-2, with a possible D match to TRBD1 (6 bases). Germline CDR1 and CDR2: LGHNA and YSLEER. V shed 0 bases and J shed 7 bases, with 12 bases lying between them. CDR3 size: 15 residues. CDR3 DNA: TGCGCCAGCAGCCAAGATCGACAGGATAGCGGGGAGCTGTTTTTT. This translates into CASSQDRQDSGELFF.

This clonotype was picked up a small number of times. The rearrangement uses TRBV18 and TRBJ1-2; D remains ambiguous. This CDR3 spans 13 amino acids. Germline V gene lookup returns CDR1 KGHSH and CDR2 LQKENI. V gave up 6 bases and J gave up 6 bases, with 14 bases separating them. CDR3 coding DNA: TGTGCCAGCTCCACGCGGGAGGTTGATGGCTACACCTTC. This translates into CASSTREVDGYTF. Full variable domain (missing parts from reference TRBV18 and TRBJ1-2): NAGVMQNPRHLVRRRGQEARLRCSPMKGHSHVYWYRQLPEEGLKFMVYLQKENIIDESGMPKERFSAEFPKEGPSILRIQQVVRGDSAAYFCASSTREVDGYTFGSGTRLTVV.

The chain couples TRBV15 to TRBJ2-4, with 9 nucleotides matching TRBD1. The CDR3 length is 17 residues. Trimming took 0 bases from V and 7 from J; bases not matched to a gene: 10. Germline loops: CDR1 LNHNV, CDR2 YYDKDF (reference sequence). The CDR3 reads CATSRDGTGGDRNIQYF. Here the CDR3 DNA reads TGTGCCACCAGCAGAGATGGAACAGGGGGCGATAGGAACATTCAGTACTTC.

This clonotype occurred many times. V is TRBV7-2 and J is TRBJ2-5; TRBD2 agrees at 7 bases. The CDR3 runs to 12 residues. V shed 4 bases, J shed 5 bases, and the junction held 1 base outside the gene matches. Looked up from germline, CDR1 is SGHTA and CDR2 is FQGNSA. In DNA form, the CDR3 reads TGTGCCAGCAGCTGGACTAGGGAGACCCAGTACTTC. Protein: CASSWTRETQYF.

The chain combines TRBV11-3 with TRBJ1-1; TRBD1 aligns across 8 bases. The CDR3 extends over 13 amino acids. V was pared by 4 bases and J by 10 bases, with 8 bases of the junction left unmatched. Germline V gene lookup returns CDR1 SGHNT and CDR2 YENEEA. Written as DNA, the CDR3 is TGTGCCAGCAGCTCCTCGAACAGGGGGGCAGCTTTCTTT. Amino acids: CASSSSNRGAAFF. The whole variable domain, remainder taken from reference TRBV11-3 and TRBJ1-1, is EAGVVQSPRYKIIEKKQPVAFWCNPISGHNTLYWYLQNLGQGPELLIRYENEEAVDDSQLPKDRFSAERLKGVDSTLKIQPAELGDSAVYLCASSSSNRGAAFFGQGTRLTVV.

This clonotype has a handful of counts. The V and J genes are TRBV29-1 and TRBJ1-1; TRBD1 aligns across 7 bases. The germline V gene encodes CDR1 SQVTM and CDR2 ANQGSEA. With V trimmed by 7 bases and J by 8 bases, 4 bases remained unmatched. This CDR3 is built from 10 residues. CDR3 nucleotide sequence: TGCAGCGCCCAGACAGGGGAAGCTTTCTTT. Amino acids: CSAQTGEAFF.

The rearrangement links TRBV10-2 to TRBJ1-2; D not certain. This CDR3 is 15 amino acids long. V lost 0 bases, J lost 8 bases, and 16 bases lay in between. CDR1 and CDR2 from the germline V gene are WSHSY and SAAADI. The CDR3, as DNA: TGCGCCAGCAGTGAGTCGAAGGGCCTAGTCCGAGGCTACACCTTC. Protein product: CASSESKGLVRGYTF.